This entry is about one TCR beta chain. Its antigen is unknown. The data are from a study of T cell responses to AZD1222 COVID-19 vaccine. General study findings and limits: The span of vaccine-associated CD4 TCRs extended across spike, with dominance at 160-218 and 743-854.

Sequencing used immunoSEQ multiplex PCR; TCRdb keeps in-frame clones, though not all of them. The sample records some 190,000 clones, roughly 94% being singletons. The CDR3 loop spans 16 amino acids. Trimming pared 0 bases from V and 0 bases from J, leaving 12 bases between. CDR1 SGHTA and CDR2 FQGNSA come from the germline V gene. Sample: peripheral blood, taken 28 days after the second dose of the MenACWY control vaccine. This receptor was identified in an adult who received the MenACWY meningococcal vaccine as a control. The rearrangement uses TRBV7-2 and TRBJ2-7; D might be TRBD1 (6 bases). CDR3 amino acids: CASSLASGQRSYEQYF. Written as DNA, the CDR3 is TGTGCCAGCAGCTTAGCGTCGGGACAACGCTCCTACGAGCAGTACTTC.